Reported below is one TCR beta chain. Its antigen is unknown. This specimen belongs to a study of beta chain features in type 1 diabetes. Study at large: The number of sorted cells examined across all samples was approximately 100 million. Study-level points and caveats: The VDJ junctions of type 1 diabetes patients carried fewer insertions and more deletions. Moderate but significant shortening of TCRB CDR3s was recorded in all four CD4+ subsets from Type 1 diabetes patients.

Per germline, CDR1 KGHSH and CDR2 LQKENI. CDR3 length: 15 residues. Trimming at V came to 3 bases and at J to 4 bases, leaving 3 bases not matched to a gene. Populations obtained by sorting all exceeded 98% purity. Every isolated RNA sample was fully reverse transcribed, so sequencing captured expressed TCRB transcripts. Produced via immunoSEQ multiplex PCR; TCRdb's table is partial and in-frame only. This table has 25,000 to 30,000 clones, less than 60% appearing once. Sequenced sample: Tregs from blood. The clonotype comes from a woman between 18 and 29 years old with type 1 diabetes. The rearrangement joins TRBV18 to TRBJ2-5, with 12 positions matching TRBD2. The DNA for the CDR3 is TGTGCCAGCTCACCCCCGGGACTAGCGGGAGAGACCCAGTACTTC. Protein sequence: CASSPPGLAGETQYF.